The rows below give T cell receptor beta chains drawn from one sample of a study of T cell responses to AZD1222 COVID-19 vaccine. Only in-frame clones appear in the TCRdb table, and some are missing; sequencing was by immunoSEQ multiplex PCR. The sample includes 100,000 or so clones, around nine tenths of them seen just once. Specimen: peripheral blood, collected on day 0 of AZD1222 vaccination. All receptors derive from an adult in good health. CDR3s include the opening cysteine and the closing phenylalanine or tryptophan. Each record gives: D gene, clone size, V gene, J gene, CDR3 DNA, CDR3 protein. The D gene is left open where the match is weak. The size entry is marked missing in some rows and otherwise reads once, few, many or a size class.

TRBD1	NA	TRBV27	TRBJ2-7	TGTGCCAGCAGTCTTTCGCAGGGGGATAGGGAGCAGTACTTC	CASSLSQGDREQYF
NA	NA	TRBV6-5	TRBJ1-3	TGTGCCAGCAGGACAGGCCCCCAGCAAAACACCATATATTTT	CASRTGPQQNTIYF
TRBD1	NA	TRBV28	TRBJ1-1	TGTGCCAGCAGCATTGGGACAGGAGAAGCTTTCTTT	CASSIGTGEAFF
NA	NA	TRBV2	TRBJ1-5	TGTGCCAGCAGTAATAGGGTAGGCAATCAGCCCCAGCATTTT	CASSNRVGNQPQHF
TRBD1	NA	TRBV19	TRBJ1-3	TGTGCCAGTAGACAAACAGGGGGCGGTGGAAACACCATATATTTT	CASRQTGGGGNTIYF
TRBD1	NA	TRBV7-3	TRBJ2-7	TGTGCCAGCAGCTTATCAGGGGGCGAGCAGTACTTC	CASSLSGGEQYF
TRBD1	NA	TRBV6-5	TRBJ1-5	TGTGCCAGCAGTTCGTTCACAGGGGCCCAGCCCCAGCATTTT	CASSSFTGAQPQHF
NA	NA	TRBV5-1	TRBJ1-6	TGCGCCAGCAGCTTGGTATTAGGGATAGAAAATTCACCCCTCCACTTT	CASSLVLGIENSPLHF
NA	NA	TRBV5-4	TRBJ2-1	TGTGCCAGCAGCTTGAGGGTGGGCATCCTAATATACAATGAGCAGTTCTTC	CASSLRVGILIYNEQFF
NA	NA	TRBV7-9	TRBJ2-3	TGTGCCAGCAGCTTAGTCGGGACTTTCACAGATACGCAGTATTTT	CASSLVGTFTDTQYF
NA	NA	TRBV10-1	TRBJ2-3	TGCGCCAGTCGACCCCAAGGGGCAGATACGCAGTATTTT	CASRPQGADTQYF
TRBD2	NA	TRBV20-1	TRBJ2-5	TGCAGTGCTAGTTTGGCGGGAGCCGATGTTTTGGAGACCCAGTACTTC	CSASLAGADVLETQYF
NA	NA	TRBV13	TRBJ1-1	TGTGCCAGCAGCTTAGGCGGGGCAGGGAGGAACACTGAAGCTTTCTTT	CASSLGGAGRNTEAFF
TRBD1	once	TRBV6-6	TRBJ1-5	TGTGCCAGCAGCCGAGGGACAGGGGGCAACAAAAATCAGCCCCAGCATTTT	CASSRGTGGNKNQPQHF
TRBD2	NA	TRBV4-1	TRBJ2-3	TGCGCCAGCAGCCAAGAGCCAGCGGGAGGGCCGCGCACAGATACGCAGTATTTT	CASSQEPAGGPRTDTQYF
NA	NA	TRBV19	TRBJ2-3	TGTGCCAGTAGCAAGGAATTGTCGTGGACAGATACGCAGTATTTT	CASSKELSWTDTQYF
TRBD1	NA	TRBV25-1	TRBJ1-4	TGTGCTACAGCCGACAGGGCCTATGGCACTAATGAAAAACTGTTTTTT	CATADRAYGTNEKLFF
NA	NA	TRBV2	TRBJ1-1	TGTGCCAGCAGTACAGGGAACACTGAAGCTTTCTTT	CASSTGNTEAFF
TRBD1	NA	TRBV9	TRBJ2-1	TGTGCCAGCAGCGGAGGACAGGGGAGGTACAATGAGCAGTTCTTC	CASSGGQGRYNEQFF
NA	NA	TRBV12-5	TRBJ2-3	TGTGCTAGTGGTTTGGTACTTTCAGGGGGGACAGATACGCAGTATTTT	CASGLVLSGGTDTQYF
TRBD1	NA	TRBV19	TRBJ1-2	TGTGCCAGTAGGGATACCGGGACAGGGGATTTCTATGGCTACACCTTC	CASRDTGTGDFYGYTF
NA	NA	TRBV4-1	TRBJ1-1	TGCGCCAGCAGACATCCTTGGGGCACTGAAGCTTTCTTT	CASRHPWGTEAFF
TRBD1	NA	TRBV29-1	TRBJ1-2	TGCAGCGTTGGACGGGGACAGCAAGAATTCTATGGCTACACCTTC	CSVGRGQQEFYGYTF
NA	NA	TRBV5-4	TRBJ1-1	TGTGCCGGCTCCCTTGCAGGGGCCACTGAAGCTTTCTTT	CAGSLAGATEAFF
NA	few	TRBV2	TRBJ1-4	TGTGCCAGCAGTACTGGACAGACCACAACTAATGAAAAACTGTTTTTT	CASSTGQTTTNEKLFF
NA	NA	TRBV7-2	TRBJ1-1	TGTGCCAGCAGCTTAGAAGTCCCCTCCCGAGCTTTCTTT	CASSLEVPSRAFF
NA	NA	TRBV5-5	TRBJ1-1	TGTGCCAGCAGCCCCGCGGACACTGAAGCTTTCTTT	CASSPADTEAFF
NA	NA	TRBV4-1	TRBJ1-1	TGCGCCAGCAGCCAACCCGACTCTTGGGCTTTCTTT	CASSQPDSWAFF
NA	few	TRBV12-5	TRBJ1-5	TGTGCTAGTGGTCCCCAGACCGGAGATTATAGCAATCAGCCCCAGCATTTT	CASGPQTGDYSNQPQHF
NA	NA	TRBV14	TRBJ1-1	TGTGCCAGCAGCGTCAGCTTGAACACTGAAGCTTTCTTT	CASSVSLNTEAFF
NA	NA	TRBV5-1	TRBJ1-2	TGCGCCAGCAGTTTTCTCACGAACTATGGCTACACCTTC	CASSFLTNYGYTF
TRBD1	NA	TRBV2	TRBJ2-2	TGTGCCATCGGGACAGGGGGCAACACCGGGGAGCTGTTTTTT	CAIGTGGNTGELFF
NA	NA	TRBV5-8	TRBJ2-3	TGTGCCAGCAGCTTAGGTCCCGGACGAGCAGATACGCAGTATTTT	CASSLGPGRADTQYF
TRBD2	NA	TRBV2	TRBJ2-5	TGTGCCAGCAGTGGGACTAGCGGGAGGGAGGAGACCCAGTACTTC	CASSGTSGREETQYF
NA	NA	TRBV5-6	TRBJ2-3	TGTGCCAGCACCCTAGTGCAGGATAGCACAGATACGCAGTATTTT	CASTLVQDSTDTQYF
TRBD2	NA	TRBV6-5	TRBJ2-7	TGTGCCAGCAGTTACGGGGTCGGCGGGAGCTCCTACGAGCAGTACTTC	CASSYGVGGSSYEQYF
NA	NA	TRBV24-1	TRBJ1-3	TGTGCCACCAGTGAGGGGTTGGGAAACACCATATATTTT	CATSEGLGNTIYF
TRBD1	NA	TRBV11-2	TRBJ1-2	TGTGCCAGCAGCGGGGGGACAGGGGACCTAAATGGCTACACCTTC	CASSGGTGDLNGYTF
NA	NA	TRBV6-5	TRBJ2-2	TGTGCCAGCGGACGGAGTACTTACACCGGGGAGCTGTTTTTT	CASGRSTYTGELFF
TRBD1	NA	TRBV7-3	TRBJ2-7	TGTGCCAGCAGCTTATTCCCCTTAGGTGTAGGGGGCTCATACGAGCAGTACTTC	CASSLFPLGVGGSYEQYF
NA	NA	TRBV3-1/TRBV3-2	TRBJ2-1	TGTGCCAGCAGCCAAGCCCCCCAACTGGGGAATGAGCAGTTCTTC	CASSQAPQLGNEQFF
TRBD1	NA	TRBV10-3	TRBJ1-6	TGTGCCATCAGTGATGGACAGGGGAATTCACCCCTCCACTTT	CAISDGQGNSPLHF
NA	NA	TRBV21-1	TRBJ2-7	TGTGCCAGCAGGGGACAGGCCACCTACGAGCAGTACTTC	CASRGQATYEQYF
NA	NA	TRBV12-3/TRBV12-4	TRBJ2-7	TGTGCCAGCAGTTTGCGGCACTCTTACGAGCAGTACTTC	CASSLRHSYEQYF
NA	NA	TRBV21-1	TRBJ1-3	TGTGCCAGCAGCAAAGTATGGGCGTTTTCTGGAAACACCATATATTTT	CASSKVWAFSGNTIYF
TRBD1	NA	TRBV27	TRBJ1-2	TGTGCCAGCAGCGGGGACAGCTCTAACTATGGCTACACCTTC	CASSGDSSNYGYTF
NA	NA	TRBV7-3	TRBJ2-7	TGTGCCAGCAGCCGACAGGGTGGGGCTAGCGACGAGCAGTACTTC	CASSRQGGASDEQYF
TRBD1	NA	TRBV27	TRBJ1-2	TGTGCCAGCAGTCGTGACAGGGGTAGATATGGCTACACCTTC	CASSRDRGRYGYTF